A single sample gave rise to the 30 T cell receptor beta chains below, sequenced in a study of CD8 T cells in ankylosing spondylitis. These receptors' antigens are unknown. Regarding the study as a whole: Made up of eight highly homologous variants, a TCR beta motif appeared characteristic of ankylosing spondylitis blood.

One entry per CDR3 protein, called by TCRdb with MiXCR from the 5' RACE reads. The data contain around 770,000 distinct CDR3 sequences, 19% of them singletons. Sequenced: blood, either unsorted or a sorted T cell fraction (not recorded which). The receptors were sampled from a male donor with ankylosing spondylitis.

This clonotype has at least ten counts. This chain connects TRBV12-3 or TRBV12-4 to TRBJ1-1; D possibly corresponds to TRBD1 (5 bases). CDR3 size: 13 residues. V was pared by 3 bases and J by 6 bases, with 11 bases between. CDR3 in DNA: TGTGCCAGCAGTTTGGGGGGGTCGTCTGAAGCTTTCTTT. It codes for CASSLGGSSEAFF.

Ten or more counts support this clonotype. The J gene is TRBJ1-2, the V gene TRBV7-2; perhaps TRBD1 as D (5 bases). V was cut by 5 bases and J by 7 bases, with 23 bases left in between. Looked up from germline, CDR1 is SGHTA and CDR2 is FQGNSA. This CDR3 is 16 amino acids long. The CDR3 loop reads CASSTDGGLRDGGYTF. The CDR3 DNA reads TGTGCCAGCAGCACAGACGGGGGTCTTCGGGATGGTGGCTACACCTTC.

This clonotype was observed at least ten times. The chain carries TRBV28 and TRBJ2-2; the D is unclear. In germline, CDR1 is MDHEN, CDR2 SYDVKM. V was pared by 7 bases and J by 7 bases, with 7 bases between. This CDR3 is 11 amino acids long. The CDR3: CASNAIGELFF. The CDR3 nucleotides read TGTGCCAGCAACGCTATCGGGGAGCTGTTTTTT.

The chain couples TRBV12-3 or TRBV12-4 to TRBJ2-1, with a tentative D call TRBD2 (6 bases). CDR3 length: 16 residues. V dropped 3 bases and J dropped 0 bases, with 12 bases sitting between them. The CDR3 loop is CASSLGGYSSYNEQFF. CDR3 DNA: TGTGCCAGCAGTTTGGGGGGATACAGCTCCTACAATGAGCAGTTCTTC.

This clonotype has only a few counts. V and J are TRBV29-1 and TRBJ1-1; D gene unclear. The V gene's germline CDR1 is SQVTM and CDR2 ANQGSEA. Between the trimmed V and J ends, which lost 6 bases and 3 bases, there was a span of 8 bases. The CDR3 is made up of 11 amino acids. In DNA form, the CDR3 reads TGCAGCGTCACCGGGGACACTGAAGCTTTCTTT. The encoded protein is CSVTGDTEAFF.

V gene TRBV12-3 or TRBV12-4 combines with J gene TRBJ2-1; 7 bases match TRBD2. The CDR3 has 15 amino acids. J was trimmed by 8 bases and V by 2 bases; bases with no gene match: 9. The CDR3 coding sequence is TGTGCCAGCAGTTTATGGGCTAGCGGAAGCGATGAGCAGTTCTTC. Translated, it gives CASSLWASGSDEQFF.

This clonotype was seen only a few times. The chain combines TRBV29-1 with TRBJ2-7; D is unresolved. CDR3 size: 13 residues. V was trimmed by 1 base and J by 7 bases, leaving 14 bases between them. Germline lookup yields CDR1 SQVTM and CDR2 ANQGSEA. CDR3 DNA sequence: TGCAGCGTTGAAGGAACGGGTGGGCAGGAGCAGTACTTC. The encoded protein is CSVEGTGGQEQYF.

The rearrangement links TRBV4-1 to TRBJ2-6; D not resolved. The V gene's germline CDR1 is MGHRA and CDR2 YSYEKL. Between the trimmed V and J ends, which lost 1 base and 0 bases, there was a span of 10 bases. There are 17 residues in the CDR3. The CDR3 reads CASSQGPLGSGANVLTF. The CDR3 DNA reads TGCGCCAGCAGCCAAGGGCCCCTGGGCTCTGGGGCCAACGTCCTGACTTTC.

This chain uses TRBV9 with TRBJ2-7; the D is unclear. Per germline, CDR1 SGDLS and CDR2 YYNGEE. Trimming left V 4 bases short and J 4 bases short, with 21 bases between. This CDR3 spans 16 amino acids. The CDR3 nucleotides read TGTGCCAGCAGCCCCCGTTCGGCTGATCTATTTTACGAGCAGTACTTC. It encodes CASSPRSADLFYEQYF.

CDR3 coding DNA: TGCAGTGCTAGACATTCACTGGGTGGCTACACCTTC. Amino acid sequence: CSARHSLGGYTF. This chain joins TRBV20-1 and TRBJ1-2, with D unclear. Germline lookup yields CDR1 DFQATT and CDR2 SNEGSKA (reference sequence). V was pared by 2 bases and J by 7 bases, with 11 bases between. This CDR3 is 12 amino acids long.

This clonotype came up a few times. The chain has TRBV15 and TRBJ2-1; maybe TRBD2 (5 bases). Trimming took off 0 bases at V and 5 bases at J, with 11 bases between the two ends. The CDR3 spans 15 residues. Germline CDR1 and CDR2: LNHNV and YYDKDF (reference sequence). The CDR3 loop is CATSRDVSADNEQFF. The CDR3 DNA is TGTGCCACCAGCAGAGATGTTAGCGCCGACAATGAGCAGTTCTTC. Filled out from reference TRBV15 and TRBJ2-1, the complete variable domain reads DAMVIQNPRYQVTQFGKPVTLSCSQTLNHNVMYWYQQKSSQAPKLLFHYYDKDFNNEADTPDNFQSRRPNTSFCFLDIRSPGLGDTAMYLCATSRDVSADNEQFFGPGTRLTVL.

The chain joins TRBV30 to TRBJ2-7, with D tentatively TRBD1 (5 bases). The germline V gene has CDR1 GTSNPN and CDR2 SVGIG (reference sequence). Trimming removed 4 bases from V and 1 base from J, with 8 bases in between. The CDR3 sequence is 12 residues long. CDR3 in amino acids: CAWKQESYEQYF. The CDR3 DNA reads TGTGCCTGGAAACAGGAGTCCTACGAGCAGTACTTC.

This clonotype was seen just once. The rearrangement uses TRBV20-1 and TRBJ2-1, with 8 bases that match TRBD2. There are 17 residues in the CDR3. V lost 5 bases, J lost 0 bases, and 12 bases stayed unmatched. CDR1 and CDR2 from the germline V gene are DFQATT and SNEGSKA (reference sequence). Here the CDR3 reads CSAVTLAGRISYNEQFF. The CDR3 bases are TGCAGTGCTGTAACATTAGCGGGGCGCATCTCCTACAATGAGCAGTTCTTC.

This rearrangement joins TRBV20-1 to TRBJ2-1, with 9 bases aligning to TRBD2. The CDR3 sequence is 15 residues long. The V gene's germline CDR1 is DFQATT and CDR2 SNEGSKA (reference sequence). V was clipped by 5 bases and J by 5 bases; unmatched bases: 10. CDR3 sequence (DNA): TGCAGTGCTCTTGACAGGACTAGCGCCAACAATGAGCAGTTCTTC. It yields the protein CSALDRTSANNEQFF.

The V call is TRBV7-9, the J call TRBJ1-1; D is possibly TRBD1 (6 bases). The CDR3 runs to 14 residues. V was clipped by 3 bases and J by 4 bases, with 12 bases between them. From germline, CDR1 is SEHNR and CDR2 FQNEAQ (reference sequence). Here the CDR3 reads CASSLGWGPTEAFF. CDR3 in DNA: TGTGCCAGCAGCTTGGGGTGGGGGCCCACTGAAGCTTTCTTT.

This sequence joins TRBV7-2 and TRBJ1-3; no clear D gene. Trimming shortened V by 2 bases and J by 3 bases, and 14 bases separated the two germline ends. The CDR3 has 16 residues. Germline lookup yields CDR1 SGHTA and CDR2 FQGNSA. CDR3 DNA sequence: TGTGCCAGCAGCTTATTTCCGGGAACTGGTGGAAACACCATATATTTT. Its translation: CASSLFPGTGGNTIYF.

A few counts support this clonotype. This chain uses TRBV11-2 with TRBJ2-7; D is undetermined. V shed 6 bases and J shed 0 bases, with 15 bases lying between them. Germline CDR1 SGHAT, CDR2 FQNNGV. This CDR3 comprises 15 residues. CDR3 residues: CASRRKVLGSYEQYF. CDR3 nucleotides: TGTGCCAGCAGGCGCAAGGTCTTGGGCTCCTACGAGCAGTACTTC.

This clonotype appeared many times. The J gene is TRBJ2-1, the V gene TRBV5-1; TRBD1 matches 9 bases. J lost 4 bases, V lost 4 bases, and 9 bases had no gene match. The CDR3 is made up of 16 amino acids. Germline-derived CDR1 and CDR2 are SGHRS and YFSETQ. The CDR3 DNA is TGCGCCAGCAGCGCAACCGGGACAGGGCTATACAATGAGCAGTTCTTC. Protein product: CASSATGTGLYNEQFF. Drawing the rest from reference TRBV5-1 and TRBJ2-1, the complete variable domain is KAGVTQTPRYLIKTRGQQVTLSCSPISGHRSVSWYQQTPGQGLQFLFEYFSETQRNKGNFPGRFSGRQFSNSRSEMNVSTLELGDSALYLCASSATGTGLYNEQFFGPGTRLTVL.

The V call is TRBV12-3 or TRBV12-4, the J call TRBJ1-5; D not certain. The CDR3 is 15 amino acids. V shed 2 bases and J shed 2 bases, with 10 bases lying between them. The CDR3: CASSLMGTGNQPQHF. The CDR3 DNA reads as TGTGCCAGCAGTTTAATGGGTACGGGCAATCAGCCCCAGCATTTT.

The chain links TRBV14 to TRBJ1-1; D perhaps matches TRBD1 (5 bases). Germline loops: CDR1 SGHDN, CDR2 FVKESK. The CDR3 totals 15 residues. Deletions cut 1 base from V and 1 base from J, with 10 bases between. Here the CDR3 reads CASSQGGARNTEAFF. The CDR3 DNA reads as TGTGCCAGCAGCCAAGGTGGGGCTCGGAACACTGAAGCTTTCTTT.

In its sample, this clonotype was seen a few times. V is TRBV4-1 and J is TRBJ2-7; 8 bases align to TRBD2. Trimming cost V 6 bases and J 5 bases; bases outside gene matches: 3. This CDR3 spans 12 amino acids. Germline CDR1 MGHRA, CDR2 YSYEKL. The CDR3 here is CASRDGRDEQYF. For the CDR3, the DNA is TGCGCCAGCAGGGACGGGAGGGACGAGCAGTACTTC.

A few counts support this clonotype. This chain uses TRBV5-1 with TRBJ2-7, with TRBD2 matching over 8 bases. After removal of 5 bases from V and 1 base from J, the junction contained 5 bases not matched to a gene. CDR3 length: 14 amino acids. From germline, CDR1 is SGHRS and CDR2 YFSETQ. The CDR3 bases are TGCGCCAGCAGTAGGACTAGCACATCCTACGAGCAGTACTTC. It yields the protein CASSRTSTSYEQYF.

This chain connects TRBV3-1 to TRBJ2-6, with D perhaps being TRBD1 or TRBD2 (5 bases each). The CDR3 sequence is 17 residues long. V lost 6 bases, J lost 6 bases, and 21 bases lay in between. CDR1 is LGHDT and CDR2 is YNNKEL in the germline V gene (reference sequence). The DNA of the CDR3 is TGTGCCAGCAGTAACAGACAGACTACTCTGGCGGCCAACGTCCTGACTTTC. Translated: CASSNRQTTLAANVLTF. Full variable domain (remainder filled in from reference TRBV3-1 and TRBJ2-6): DTAVSQTPKYLVTQMGNDKSIKCEQNLGHDTMYWYKQDSKKFLKIMFSYNNKELIINETVPNRFSPKSPDKAHLNLHINSLELGDSAVYFCASSNRQTTLAANVLTFGAGSRLTVL.

The chain uses TRBV12-3 or TRBV12-4 and TRBJ1-3; D gene ambiguous. Trimming stripped 3 bases from V and 0 bases from J, with 6 bases between. This CDR3 is built from 14 residues. The CDR3 is CASSFSSSGNTIYF. The DNA of the CDR3 is TGTGCCAGCAGTTTCTCGTCCTCTGGAAACACCATATATTTT.

This clonotype was detected a few times. CDR3 bases: TGTGCCACCAGTGATACGGACAGGGGTACTGAAGCTTTCTTT. It is translated as CATSDTDRGTEAFF. The chain uses TRBV24-1 and TRBJ1-1; 9 bases agree with TRBD1. This CDR3 is built from 14 residues. V gave up 3 bases and J gave up 5 bases; unmatched junction bases: 3. Germline V gene sequence: CDR1 KGHDR, CDR2 SFDVKD.

This clonotype was counted ten times or more. The V and J genes are TRBV7-8 and TRBJ2-2; D may be TRBD2 (7 bases). This CDR3 has 16 amino acids. Trimming cost V 3 bases and J 5 bases, with 16 bases left between them. Germline V lookup: CDR1 SGHVS, CDR2 FQNEAQ. The CDR3 nucleotides read TGTGCCAGCAGCTTGGGCGGGGGCGCAAATACCGGGGAGCTGTTTTTT. This translates into CASSLGGGANTGELFF.

The rearrangement links TRBV4-1 to TRBJ2-1, with 8 bases aligning to TRBD2. The germline CDR1 and CDR2 sequences are MGHRA and YSYEKL. Trimming cost V 1 base and J 5 bases; bases outside gene matches: 10. The CDR3 sequence is 17 residues long. The CDR3 spells CASSQASTTSGNNEQFF. Here the CDR3 DNA reads TGCGCCAGCAGCCAAGCGTCTACCACTAGCGGAAACAATGAGCAGTTCTTC.

This clonotype was counted only a few times. V is TRBV24-1 and J is TRBJ1-2, with D tentatively TRBD1 (6 bases). The V gene's germline CDR1 is KGHDR and CDR2 SFDVKD. This CDR3 region has 14 residues. Trimming removed 9 bases from V and 8 bases from J, with 21 bases in between. The chain's CDR3 is CATYRGGREDGYTF. Written as DNA, the CDR3 is TGTGCCACCTACCGTGGGGGCAGGGAAGACGGCTACACCTTC.

This clonotype was recorded a few times. The rearrangement uses TRBV4-1 and TRBJ2-3, with 7 bases identical to TRBD2. In germline, CDR1 is MGHRA, CDR2 YSYEKL. CDR3 length: 18 residues. The CDR3, as DNA: TGCGTAAGCAGCCCGGGAGGCCACTCACCTTCTAGCACAGATACGCAGTATTTT. Amino acids: CVSSPGGHSPSSTDTQYF.

The V and J genes are TRBV4-3 and TRBJ2-6, with D hard to call. The V gene lost 4 bases and the J gene lost 2 bases, with 6 bases spanning the gap. Germline V gene lookup returns CDR1 LGHNA and CDR2 YSLEER. The CDR3 is 14 amino acids. This chain's CDR3 is CASSPFPGANVLTF. For the CDR3, the DNA is TGCGCCAGCAGCCCATTCCCTGGGGCCAACGTCCTGACTTTC.